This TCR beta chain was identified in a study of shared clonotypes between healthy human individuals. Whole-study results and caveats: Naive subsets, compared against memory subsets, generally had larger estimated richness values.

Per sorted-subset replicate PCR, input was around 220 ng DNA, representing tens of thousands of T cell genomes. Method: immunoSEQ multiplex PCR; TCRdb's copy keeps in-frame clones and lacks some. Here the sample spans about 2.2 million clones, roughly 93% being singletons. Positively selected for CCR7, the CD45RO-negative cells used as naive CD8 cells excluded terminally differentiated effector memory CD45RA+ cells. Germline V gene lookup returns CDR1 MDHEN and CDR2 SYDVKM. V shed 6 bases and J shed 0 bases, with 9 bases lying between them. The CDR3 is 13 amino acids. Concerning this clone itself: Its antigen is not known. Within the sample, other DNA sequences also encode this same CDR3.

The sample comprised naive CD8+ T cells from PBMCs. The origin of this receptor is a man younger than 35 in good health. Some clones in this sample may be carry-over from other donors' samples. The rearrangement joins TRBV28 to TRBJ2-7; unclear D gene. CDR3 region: CASRGPSSYEQYF. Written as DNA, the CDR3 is TGTGCCAGCAGGGGTCCTAGCTCCTACGAGCAGTACTTC.